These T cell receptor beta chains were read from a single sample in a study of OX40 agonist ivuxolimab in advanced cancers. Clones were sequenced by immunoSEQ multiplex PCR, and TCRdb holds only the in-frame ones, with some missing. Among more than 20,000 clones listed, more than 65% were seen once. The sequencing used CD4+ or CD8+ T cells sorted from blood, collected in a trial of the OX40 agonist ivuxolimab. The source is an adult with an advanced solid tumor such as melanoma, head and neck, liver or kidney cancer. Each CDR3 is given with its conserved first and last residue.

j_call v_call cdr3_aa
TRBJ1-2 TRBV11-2 CASSLNQGSNYGYTF
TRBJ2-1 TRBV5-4 CASSSSGGLYNEQFF
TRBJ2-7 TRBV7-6 CASSLEDEQYF
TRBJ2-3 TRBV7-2 CASRLMGAGESTDTQYF
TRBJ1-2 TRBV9 CASSVAGGRRYTF
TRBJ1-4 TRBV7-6 CASSLAGEWWATNEKLFF
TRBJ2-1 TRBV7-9 CASSFLAGGLNEQFF
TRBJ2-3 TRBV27 CASSQRLGHYGTDTQYF
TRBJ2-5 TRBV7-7 CASRPAGAETQYF
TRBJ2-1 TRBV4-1 CASSQDPPSGGAGDEQFF
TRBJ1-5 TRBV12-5 CASGSGVRNQPQHF
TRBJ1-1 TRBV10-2 CASSPKIEAFF
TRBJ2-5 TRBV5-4 CASSFGTPEETQYF
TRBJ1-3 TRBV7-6 CASSDARRDSGNTIYF
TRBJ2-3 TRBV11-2 CASSSGLAGGQDTQYF
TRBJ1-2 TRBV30 CASTGPEVYGYTF
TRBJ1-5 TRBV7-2 CASSLGQGLQQPQHF
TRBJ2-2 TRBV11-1 CASSPRTRLNTGELFF
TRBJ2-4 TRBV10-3 CAISERGEKNIQYF
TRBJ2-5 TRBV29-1 CSVEPGGGPTTQYF
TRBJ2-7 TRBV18 CASSPSQGSYEQYF